This T cell receptor (beta chain) appears in the sequencing data of a study of cytomegalovirus exposure and HLA in healthy donors. General study results and limits: Earlier results showed most TCR beta V segments being productive about 87% or about 30% of the time.

The PCR was carried out with 60 Vbeta primers and 13 Jbeta primers. Assay: immunoSEQ multiplex PCR; the TCRdb copy retains only in-frame clones and omits some. The sample includes some 190,000 clones, roughly 77% of them seen just once. At collection, donors were nominally healthy, but unrecorded immune exposures were probable. Germline CDR1 reads LGHNA; CDR2 reads YSLEER. The ends were cut back, 4 bases at V and 1 base at J, with 10 bases in the middle. The CDR3 is 15 amino acids. With respect to this clone: Its antigen remains unidentified.

Sequencing was carried out using PBMCs. This TCR came from a young woman in good health and CMV-seronegative. The chain combines TRBV4-3 with TRBJ1-4, with a possible D match to TRBD1 (6 bases). The CDR3: CASSPRTVTNEKLFF. CDR3 nucleotide sequence: TGCGCCAGCAGCCCGAGGACAGTAACTAATGAAAAACTGTTTTTT.